This T cell receptor (beta chain) was identified in a study of blood T cell repertoires in COVID-19. This clone was found a few times. CDR1 and CDR2 from the germline V gene are MNHEY and SVGAGI. V was pared by 6 bases and J by 6 bases, with 11 bases of the junction left unmatched. The CDR3 is 15 amino acids. In the authors' methods: Estimation of nucleated cell counts relied on the amplification of reference gene primers. Method: immunoSEQ multiplex PCR; TCRdb's copy keeps in-frame clones and lacks some. V, J and clone size derive from that table, while D and trimming were established from the DNA sequence. The sample yields roughly 95,000 clones, approximately 84% seen once.

The chain employs TRBV6-5 and TRBJ2-7; 10 nucleotides agree with TRBD1. This sequence originates from a human donor in a cohort sampled during active COVID-19. Material for sequencing was peripheral blood. The CDR3 region is CASRSGGTGDGEQYF. In nucleotides, the CDR3 is TGTGCCAGCAGGTCCGGCGGGACAGGGGACGGCGAGCAGTACTTC.